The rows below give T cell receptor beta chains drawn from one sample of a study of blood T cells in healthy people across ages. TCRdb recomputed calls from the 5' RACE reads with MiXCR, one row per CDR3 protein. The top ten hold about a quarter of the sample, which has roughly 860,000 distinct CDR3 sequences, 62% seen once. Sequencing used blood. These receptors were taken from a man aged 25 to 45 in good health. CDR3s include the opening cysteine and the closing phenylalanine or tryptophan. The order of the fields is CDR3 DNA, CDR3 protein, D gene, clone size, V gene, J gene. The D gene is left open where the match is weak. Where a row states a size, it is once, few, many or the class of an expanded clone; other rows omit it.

cdr3_nt: TGTGCCAGCAGCCAGCTCCGTACCACTGAAGCTTTCTTT
cdr3_aa: CASSQLRTTEAFF
d_call: -
clone_size: -
v_call: TRBV14
j_call: TRBJ1-1

cdr3_nt: TGTGCCAGCAGCTCCCATTCGGGGGCCGTTGGCTACACCTTC
cdr3_aa: CASSSHSGAVGYTF
d_call: -
clone_size: -
v_call: TRBV7-2
j_call: TRBJ1-2

cdr3_nt: TGTGCCAGCAGTTACTCAAAGCGGGGGCCCTCCTACAATGAGCAGTTCTTC
cdr3_aa: CASSYSKRGPSYNEQFF
d_call: TRBD2
clone_size: few
v_call: TRBV6-5
j_call: TRBJ2-1

cdr3_nt: TGTGCCACCAGCAGTCGGGGCACAGATACGCAGTATTTT
cdr3_aa: CATSSRGTDTQYF
d_call: -
clone_size: -
v_call: TRBV15
j_call: TRBJ2-3

cdr3_nt: TGCGCCAGCAGCCATATCCGGGACAGCCCTTCCTACGAGCAGTACTTC
cdr3_aa: CASSHIRDSPSYEQYF
d_call: TRBD1
clone_size: few
v_call: TRBV4-3
j_call: TRBJ2-7

cdr3_nt: TGTGCCAGCAGTTTTAGTGGACCGCCGATAGGACACGGACCGTACAATGAGCAGTTCTTC
cdr3_aa: CASSFSGPPIGHGPYNEQFF
d_call: -
clone_size: many
v_call: TRBV12-3/TRBV12-4
j_call: TRBJ2-1

cdr3_nt: TGTGCCACCAGCAGCGCCCTGGATCGCGAGCAGTACTTC
cdr3_aa: CATSSALDREQYF
d_call: -
clone_size: -
v_call: TRBV15
j_call: TRBJ2-7

cdr3_nt: TGTGCCAGCAGTCCCACCGGGGCAGGTCTTCCTGAAGCTTTCTTT
cdr3_aa: CASSPTGAGLPEAFF
d_call: -
clone_size: -
v_call: TRBV12-3/TRBV12-4
j_call: TRBJ1-1

cdr3_nt: TGTGCCAGCAGTTTTGTAGGGAATCCGGTCTCCTATGGCTACACCTTC
cdr3_aa: CASSFVGNPVSYGYTF
d_call: -
clone_size: few
v_call: TRBV12-3/TRBV12-4
j_call: TRBJ1-2

cdr3_nt: TGTGCCAGCAGTGAATCTACCGGGCCCCCTAGCACAGATACGCAGTATTTT
cdr3_aa: CASSESTGPPSTDTQYF
d_call: -
clone_size: few
v_call: TRBV25-1
j_call: TRBJ2-3

cdr3_nt: TGTGCCAGCATCAGTAGGGAGTACCAAGAGACCCAGTACTTC
cdr3_aa: CASISREYQETQYF
d_call: -
clone_size: -
v_call: TRBV6-5
j_call: TRBJ2-5